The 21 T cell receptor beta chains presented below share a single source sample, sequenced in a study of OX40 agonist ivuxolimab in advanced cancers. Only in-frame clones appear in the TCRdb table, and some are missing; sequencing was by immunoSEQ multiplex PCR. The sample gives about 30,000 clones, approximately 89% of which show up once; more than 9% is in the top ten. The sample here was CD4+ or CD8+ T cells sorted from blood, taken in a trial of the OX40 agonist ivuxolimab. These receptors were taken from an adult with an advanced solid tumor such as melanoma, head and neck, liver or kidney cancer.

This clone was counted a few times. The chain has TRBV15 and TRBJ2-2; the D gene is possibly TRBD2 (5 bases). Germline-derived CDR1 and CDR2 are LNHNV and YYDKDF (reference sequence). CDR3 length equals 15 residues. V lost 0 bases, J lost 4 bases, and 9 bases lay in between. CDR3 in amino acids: CATSRDFRGTGELFF. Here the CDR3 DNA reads TGTGCCACCAGCAGAGATTTCCGGGGCACCGGGGAGCTGTTTTTT.

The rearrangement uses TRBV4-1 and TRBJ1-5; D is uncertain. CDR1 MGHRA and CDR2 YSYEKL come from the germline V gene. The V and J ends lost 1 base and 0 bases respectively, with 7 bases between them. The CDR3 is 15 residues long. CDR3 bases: TGCGCCAGCAGCCAAGTAGCGTTTAGCAATCAGCCCCAGCATTTT. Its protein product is CASSQVAFSNQPQHF.

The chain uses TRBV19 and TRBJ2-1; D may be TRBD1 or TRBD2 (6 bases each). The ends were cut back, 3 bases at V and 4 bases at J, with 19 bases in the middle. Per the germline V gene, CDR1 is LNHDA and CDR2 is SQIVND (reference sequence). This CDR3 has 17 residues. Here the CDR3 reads CASSIGGRVAAYNEQFF. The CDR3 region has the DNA TGTGCCAGTAGTATTGGGGGCCGAGTAGCGGCTTACAATGAGCAGTTCTTC.

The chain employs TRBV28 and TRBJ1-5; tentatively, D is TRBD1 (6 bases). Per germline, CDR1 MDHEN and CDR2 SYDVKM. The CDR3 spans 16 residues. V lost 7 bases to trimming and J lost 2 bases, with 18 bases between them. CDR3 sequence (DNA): TGTGCCAGCAACAACCCAGGGGCCATAGGCAATCAGCCCCAGCATTTT. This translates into CASNNPGAIGNQPQHF.

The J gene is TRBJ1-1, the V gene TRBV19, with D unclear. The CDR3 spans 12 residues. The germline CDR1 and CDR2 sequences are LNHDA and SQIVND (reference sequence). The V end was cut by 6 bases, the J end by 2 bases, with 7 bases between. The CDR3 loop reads CASREINTEAFF. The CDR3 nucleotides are TGTGCCAGTAGAGAGATTAACACTGAAGCTTTCTTT.

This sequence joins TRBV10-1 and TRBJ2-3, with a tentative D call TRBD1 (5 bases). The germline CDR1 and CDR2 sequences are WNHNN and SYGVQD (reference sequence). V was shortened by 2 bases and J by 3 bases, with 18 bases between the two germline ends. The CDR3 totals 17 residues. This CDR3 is CASSENTGSFETDTQYF. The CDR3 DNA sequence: TGCGCCAGCAGTGAGAATACAGGATCATTCGAAACAGATACGCAGTATTTT.

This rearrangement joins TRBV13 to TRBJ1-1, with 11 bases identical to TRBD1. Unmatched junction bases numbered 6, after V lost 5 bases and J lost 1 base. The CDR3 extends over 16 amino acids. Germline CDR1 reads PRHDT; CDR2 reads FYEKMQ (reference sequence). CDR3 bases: TGTGCCAGCAGCCCCGGGACAGGGGGTAAGAACACTGAAGCTTTCTTT. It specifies CASSPGTGGKNTEAFF. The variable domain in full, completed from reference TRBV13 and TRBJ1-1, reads AAGVIQSPRHLIKEKRETATLKCYPIPRHDTVYWYQQGPGQDPQFLISFYEKMQSDKGSIPDRFSAQQFSDYHSELNMSSLELGDSALYFCASSPGTGGKNTEAFFGQGTRLTVV.

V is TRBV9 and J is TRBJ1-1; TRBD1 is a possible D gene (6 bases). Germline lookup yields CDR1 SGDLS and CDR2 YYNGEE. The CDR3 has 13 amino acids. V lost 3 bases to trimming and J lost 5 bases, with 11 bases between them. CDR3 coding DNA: TGTGCCAGCAGCGCACAGGGTTGGACTGAAGCTTTCTTT. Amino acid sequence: CASSAQGWTEAFF.

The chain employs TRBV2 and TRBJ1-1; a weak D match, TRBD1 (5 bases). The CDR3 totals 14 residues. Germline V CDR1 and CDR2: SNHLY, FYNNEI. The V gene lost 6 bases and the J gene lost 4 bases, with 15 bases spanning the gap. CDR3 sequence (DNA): TGTGCCAGCAGGGCGGGGGGAGTTGTCACTGAAGCTTTCTTT. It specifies CASRAGGVVTEAFF.

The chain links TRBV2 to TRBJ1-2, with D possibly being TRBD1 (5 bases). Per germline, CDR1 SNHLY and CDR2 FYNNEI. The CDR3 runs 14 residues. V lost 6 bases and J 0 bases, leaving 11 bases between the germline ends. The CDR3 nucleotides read TGTGCCAGCAGCTTGACAGAGACTAACTATGGCTACACCTTC. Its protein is CASSLTETNYGYTF.

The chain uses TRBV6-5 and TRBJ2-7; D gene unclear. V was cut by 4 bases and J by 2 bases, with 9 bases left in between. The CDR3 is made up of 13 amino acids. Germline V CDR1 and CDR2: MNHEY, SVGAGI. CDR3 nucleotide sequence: TGTGCCAGCAGTTGGGCCGGCACCTACGAGCAGTACTTC. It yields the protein CASSWAGTYEQYF.

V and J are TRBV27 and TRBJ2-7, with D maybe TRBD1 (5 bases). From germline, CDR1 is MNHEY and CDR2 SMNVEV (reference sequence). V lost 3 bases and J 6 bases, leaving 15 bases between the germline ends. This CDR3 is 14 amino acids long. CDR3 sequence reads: CASSLVSGLFEQYF. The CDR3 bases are TGTGCCAGCAGTTTGGTCTCAGGGCTTTTCGAGCAGTACTTC.

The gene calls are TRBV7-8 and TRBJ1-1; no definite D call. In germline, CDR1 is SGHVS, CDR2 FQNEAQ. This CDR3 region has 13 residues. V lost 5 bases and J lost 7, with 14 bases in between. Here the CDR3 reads CASSPGPGVEAFF. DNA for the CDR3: TGTGCCAGCAGCCCTGGACCTGGGGTTGAAGCTTTCTTT.

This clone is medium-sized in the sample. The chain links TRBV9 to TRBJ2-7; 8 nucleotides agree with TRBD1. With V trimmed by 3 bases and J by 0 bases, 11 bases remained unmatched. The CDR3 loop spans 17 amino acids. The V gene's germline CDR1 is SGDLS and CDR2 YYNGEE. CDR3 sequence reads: CASSGAGGQAPSYEQYF. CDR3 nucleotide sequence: TGTGCCAGCAGCGGAGCCGGGGGACAGGCACCCTCCTACGAGCAGTACTTC.

The CDR3 region is CASSLAGGPSSYEQYF. DNA for the CDR3: TGTGCCAGCAGCTTAGCGGGAGGGCCTAGCTCCTACGAGCAGTACTTC. The chain combines TRBV5-6 with TRBJ2-7, with 10 bases aligning to TRBD2. The CDR3 consists of 16 residues. Trimming took 2 bases from V and 0 from J; bases not matched to a gene: 5. CDR1 and CDR2 (germline): SGHDT, YYEEEE.

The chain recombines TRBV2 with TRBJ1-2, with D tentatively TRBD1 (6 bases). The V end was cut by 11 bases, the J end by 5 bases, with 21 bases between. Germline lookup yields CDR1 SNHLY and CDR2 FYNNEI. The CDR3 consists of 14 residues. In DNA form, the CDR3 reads TGTGCCGGAATACAGGGTTTCACTGAGTATGGCTACACCTTC. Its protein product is CAGIQGFTEYGYTF.

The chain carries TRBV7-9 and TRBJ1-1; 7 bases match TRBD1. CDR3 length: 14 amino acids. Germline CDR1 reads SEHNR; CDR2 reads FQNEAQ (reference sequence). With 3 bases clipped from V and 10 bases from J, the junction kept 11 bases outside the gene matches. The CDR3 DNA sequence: TGTGCCAGCAGCTTTCCCGGGACAGCGGCGGGAGCTTTCTTT. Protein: CASSFPGTAAGAFF.

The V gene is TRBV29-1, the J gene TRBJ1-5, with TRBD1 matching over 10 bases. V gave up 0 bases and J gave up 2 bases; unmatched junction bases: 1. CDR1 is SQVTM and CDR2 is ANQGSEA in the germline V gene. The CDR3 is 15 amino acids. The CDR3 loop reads CSVEDGTGGNQPQHF. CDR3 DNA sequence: TGCAGCGTTGAAGACGGGACAGGGGGCAATCAGCCCCAGCATTTT.

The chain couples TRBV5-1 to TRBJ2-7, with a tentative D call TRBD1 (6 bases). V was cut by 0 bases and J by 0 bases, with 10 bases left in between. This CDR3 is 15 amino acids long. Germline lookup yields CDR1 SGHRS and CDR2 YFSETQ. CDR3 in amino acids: CASSLGQDYSYEQYF. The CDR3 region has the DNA TGCGCCAGCAGCTTGGGACAGGATTACTCCTACGAGCAGTACTTC.

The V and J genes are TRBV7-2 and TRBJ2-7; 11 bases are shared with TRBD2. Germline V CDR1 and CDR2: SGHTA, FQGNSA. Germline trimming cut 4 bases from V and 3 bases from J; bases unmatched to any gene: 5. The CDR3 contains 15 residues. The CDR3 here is CASSYGTSGIYEQYF. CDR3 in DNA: TGTGCCAGCAGCTATGGGACTAGCGGCATCTACGAGCAGTACTTC.

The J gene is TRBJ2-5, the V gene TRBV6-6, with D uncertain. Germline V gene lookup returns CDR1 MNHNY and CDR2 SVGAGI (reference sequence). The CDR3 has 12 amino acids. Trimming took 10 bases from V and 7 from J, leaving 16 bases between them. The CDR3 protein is CATTPGGGTQYF. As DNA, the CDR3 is TGTGCCACCACCCCGGGCGGCGGGACCCAGTACTTC.